The rows below give T cell receptor beta chains drawn from one sample of a study of blood T cell repertoires in COVID-19. Here immunoSEQ multiplex PCR was the method, and the copy in TCRdb shows in-frame clones only, minus some. In the table there are just under 50,000 clones, roughly 82% of which are singletons. Input material: peripheral blood. The receptors originated from a human donor in a cohort sampled during active COVID-19. CDR3s include the opening cysteine and the closing phenylalanine or tryptophan. Each record gives: V gene, J gene, clone size, D gene, CDR3 DNA, CDR3 protein. D genes are given only for firm matches. Only part of the rows carry a size: once, few, many, or a class if the clone is expanded.

>TRBV11-3|TRBJ2-1|NA|NA
TGTGCCAGCAGCACCGGGGAGAGGTATGCCTACAATGAGCAGTTCTTC
CASSTGERYAYNEQFF
>TRBV6-4|TRBJ2-1|NA|TRBD2
TGTGCCAGCAGTGTTGGACTAGCGGCTGTCAATGAGCAGTTCTTC
CASSVGLAAVNEQFF
>TRBV7-9|TRBJ2-7|NA|NA
TGTGCCAGCGGGGACACTTCCTACGAGCAGTACTTC
CASGDTSYEQYF
>TRBV29-1|TRBJ1-1|NA|NA
TGCAGCGTTGAAGATTGGGGCGGAAACACTGAAGCTTTCTTT
CSVEDWGGNTEAFF
>TRBV27|TRBJ2-1|NA|TRBD2
TGTGCCAGCAGTATCAACCCTAGCGGGGAGGGGCCCAATGAGCAGTTCTTC
CASSINPSGEGPNEQFF
>TRBV24-1|TRBJ2-1|once|TRBD2
TGTGCCACCAGTGACTACCGGGCGGGAGCCAGTGATGAGCAGTTCTTC
CATSDYRAGASDEQFF
>TRBV5-1|TRBJ2-7|few|TRBD1
TGCGCCAGCACCAATCGACAATACACGGGACAGGGCAACGAGCAGTACTTC
CASTNRQYTGQGNEQYF
>TRBV27|TRBJ2-3|NA|TRBD2
TGTGCCAGCAGTAGCCCGGGGGGGGTAGGAGATACGCAGTATTTT
CASSSPGGVGDTQYF
>TRBV2|TRBJ1-6|NA|NA
TGTGCCAGCAGTGAATCAGGGGTTAATTCACCCCTCCACTTT
CASSESGVNSPLHF
>TRBV6-4|TRBJ2-1|NA|TRBD1
TGTGCCAGCAGTGACTCGATTAACAGGGGGTCTGGAAGAGAGCAGTTCTTC
CASSDSINRGSGREQFF
>TRBV28|TRBJ2-7|NA|NA
TGTGCCAGCAGTCACCCGCCCTTCAGGATCTACGAGCAGTACTTC
CASSHPPFRIYEQYF
>TRBV29-1|TRBJ2-3|NA|TRBD2
TGCAGCGTTGAAGTGGGGCGGGAGAGCACAGATACGCAGTATTTT
CSVEVGRESTDTQYF
>TRBV9|TRBJ2-7|NA|TRBD1
TGTGCCAGCAGCGTAGGAGGGGGCGGGGAGCAGTACTTC
CASSVGGGGEQYF
>TRBV5-6|TRBJ1-2|once|NA
TGTGCCAGCAGCTTGAAGCGGGTACCTAACTATGGCTACACCTTC
CASSLKRVPNYGYTF
>TRBV6-5|TRBJ1-1|NA|NA
TGTGCCAGCATAGGGTTAGGGGAACTGAACACTGAAGCTTTCTTT
CASIGLGELNTEAFF